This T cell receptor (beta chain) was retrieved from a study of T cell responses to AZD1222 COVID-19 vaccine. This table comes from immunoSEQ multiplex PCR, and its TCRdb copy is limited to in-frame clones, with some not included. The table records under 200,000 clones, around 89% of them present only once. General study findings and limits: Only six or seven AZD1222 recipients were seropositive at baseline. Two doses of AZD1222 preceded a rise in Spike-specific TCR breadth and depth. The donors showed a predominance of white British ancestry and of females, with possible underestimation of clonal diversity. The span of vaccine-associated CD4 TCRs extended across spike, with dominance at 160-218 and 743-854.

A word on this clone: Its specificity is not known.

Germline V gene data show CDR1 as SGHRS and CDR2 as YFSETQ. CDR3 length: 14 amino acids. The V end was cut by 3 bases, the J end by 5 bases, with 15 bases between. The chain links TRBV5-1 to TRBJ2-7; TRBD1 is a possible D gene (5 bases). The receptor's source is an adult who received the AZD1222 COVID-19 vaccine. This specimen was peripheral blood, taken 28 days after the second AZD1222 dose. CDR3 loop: CASSSGLKGNEQYF. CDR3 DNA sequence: TGCGCCAGCAGCTCAGGTTTAAAGGGGAACGAGCAGTACTTC.